This TCR beta chain was obtained from a study of blood T cell repertoires in COVID-19. Study overall: Collection of acute and convalescent COVID-19 samples took place in the United States, Italy and Spain. Sources were T cells, B-cell-depleted T cells, or PBMCs; the material itself was cDNA or gDNA.

Per the original methods: Amplification of reference gene primers provided the estimated nucleated cell counts. Libraries were prepared by immunoSEQ multiplex PCR; TCRdb keeps only in-frame clonotypes and omits some of them. D and trimming come from the DNA, and the V and J calls and clone size come from that table. In the table there are about 170,000 clones, around 85% of which are singletons. Seattle patient enrollment occurred during active infection, with longitudinal follow-up thereafter. The receptor was derived from a woman of 80 years or more with COVID-19, enrolled during active disease. Sequenced material: peripheral blood.

Written as DNA, the CDR3 is TGTGCCAGTAGTATTTCTCAGGGGGCCTACGAGCAGTACTTC. This translates into CASSISQGAYEQYF. The V and J genes are TRBV19 and TRBJ2-7; the match to TRBD1 covers 7 bases. Germline V lookup: CDR1 LNHDA, CDR2 SQIVND (reference sequence). This CDR3 contains 14 residues. Trimming at V came to 3 bases and at J to 2 bases, leaving 4 bases not matched to a gene.